The subject of this entry is one T cell receptor (beta chain). Its antigen is not known. The record originates from a study of cytomegalovirus exposure and HLA in healthy donors. The CDR3 runs 15 residues. Germline CDR1 reads MDHEN; CDR2 reads SYDVKM. Deletions cut 6 bases from V and 2 bases from J, with 13 bases between. The protocol was immunoSEQ multiplex PCR, while the TCRdb copy is restricted to in-frame clones and leaves out a portion. The repertoire holds roughly 100,000 clones, with roughly 85% as singletons. General observations from the study: The classifier was said to identify cytomegalovirus status with high specificity and sensitivity. According to the study, roughly 180 TCR beta chains were cytomegalovirus-associated.

This receptor was taken from a man aged 18 to 30 in good health and CMV-seropositive. The chain employs TRBV28 and TRBJ2-2, with D tentatively TRBD1 (5 bases). What was sequenced was PBMCs. This chain's CDR3 is CASRPDRANTGELFF. CDR3 in DNA: TGTGCCAGCAGACCCGACAGAGCAAACACCGGGGAGCTGTTTTTT.